These 23 T cell receptor beta chains were all obtained from the same sample, sequenced in a study of shared clonotypes between healthy human individuals. Sequenced by immunoSEQ multiplex PCR; TCRdb stores in-frame clones only, minus some. Among roughly 720,000 clones, around 90% were seen once, and the ten largest hold about a third. The sample consisted of memory CD8+ T cells from PBMCs. Described subset: CD45RO+ cells pooled with CCR7-negative TemRA cells. Receptor source: a man aged 18 to 29 in good health. Some clones in this sample may be carry-over from other donors' samples.

Regarding this clone: Other DNA variants within this sample encode the same CDR3. The chain is built from TRBV28 and TRBJ2-7, with 11 bases fitting TRBD1. Germline CDR1 and CDR2: MDHEN and SYDVKM. The CDR3 is 14 residues long. Trimming cost V 4 bases and J 3 bases; bases outside gene matches: 2. In DNA form, the CDR3 reads TGTGCCAGCAGTTCCGGGACAGGGGGCTACGAGCAGTACTTC. Protein product: CASSSGTGGYEQYF.

The chain joins TRBV4-2 to TRBJ2-4; 11 bases map to TRBD2. With 2 bases clipped from V and 0 bases from J, the junction kept 3 bases outside the gene matches. The CDR3 is 17 amino acids. Germline CDR1 is LGHNA and CDR2 is YNFKEQ. The DNA for the CDR3 is TGTGCCAGCAGCCAATTTGGGACTAGCGGAGCCAAAAACATTCAGTACTTC. As protein: CASSQFGTSGAKNIQYF.

This sequence joins TRBV6-4 and TRBJ2-1, with D possibly matching TRBD2 (6 bases). The CDR3 runs 17 residues. Germline CDR1 MRHNA, CDR2 SNTAGT. Trimming removed 6 bases from V and 0 bases from J, with 18 bases in between. CDR3 in DNA: TGTGCCAGCAGCTCACGATCTAGCGCTAGCTCCTACAATGAGCAGTTCTTC. Residues: CASSSRSSASSYNEQFF.

The chain has TRBV29-1 and TRBJ2-7, with TRBD2 matching 8 bases. Germline V gene lookup returns CDR1 SQVTM and CDR2 ANQGSEA. The length of the CDR3 is 12 residues. Germline trimming cut 8 bases from V and 6 bases from J; bases unmatched to any gene: 9. The CDR3 protein is CSHAGGGGEQYF. CDR3 in DNA: TGCAGCCATGCGGGAGGTGGCGGCGAGCAGTACTTC.

The J gene is TRBJ1-2, the V gene TRBV27; perhaps TRBD1 as D (5 bases). The V gene's germline CDR1 is MNHEY and CDR2 SMNVEV (reference sequence). The V end was cut by 2 bases, the J end by 1 base, with 11 bases between. The CDR3 length is 15 residues. CDR3 in DNA: TGTGCCAGCAGTTTAGTTGGGACGGGTAACTATGGCTACACCTTC. This gives the protein CASSLVGTGNYGYTF.

V gene TRBV4-1 combines with J gene TRBJ2-7, with D perhaps matching TRBD1 or TRBD2 (5 bases each). The length of the CDR3 is 14 residues. V was trimmed by 1 base and J by 0 bases, leaving 7 bases between them. The germline gives CDR1 MGHRA, CDR2 YSYEKL. The CDR3 nucleotides read TGCGCCAGCAGCCAAGTGGGGACCTCCTACGAGCAGTACTTC. Amino acids: CASSQVGTSYEQYF.

The V gene is TRBV7-2, the J gene TRBJ2-5; TRBD2 matches 8 bases. The CDR3 has 16 amino acids. CDR1 is SGHTA and CDR2 is FQGNSA in the germline V gene. Trimming took 4 bases from V and 4 from J; bases not matched to a gene: 11. The CDR3 nucleotides read TGTGCCAGCAGCTGGATTAGCGGGATGGGGCCAGAGACCCAGTACTTC. It encodes CASSWISGMGPETQYF. The whole variable domain, remainder taken from reference TRBV7-2 and TRBJ2-5, is GAGVSQSPSNKVTEKGKDVELRCDPISGHTALYWYRQSLGQGLEFLIYFQGNSAPDKSGLPSDRFSAERTGGSVSTLTIQRTQQEDSAVYLCASSWISGMGPETQYFGPGTRLLVL.

The genes are TRBV7-9 and TRBJ2-7; TRBD2 matches 10 bases. This CDR3 spans 15 amino acids. J was trimmed by 6 bases and V by 1 base; bases with no gene match: 6. Germline V gives CDR1 SEHNR, CDR2 FQNEAQ (reference sequence). CDR3: CASSLDPSGSVEQYF. The DNA for the CDR3 is TGTGCCAGCAGCTTAGATCCTAGCGGGAGTGTCGAGCAGTACTTC. The whole variable domain, filled in from reference TRBV7-9 and TRBJ2-7, reads DTGVSQNPRHKITKRGQNVTFRCDPISEHNRLYWYRQTLGQGPEFLTYFQNEAQLEKSRLLSDRFSAERPKGSFSTLEIQRTEQGDSAMYLCASSLDPSGSVEQYFGPGTRLTVT.

The rearrangement uses TRBV25-1 and TRBJ2-3; TRBD1 or TRBD2 may be the D gene (7 bases each). CDR1 and CDR2 from the germline V gene are MGHDK and SYGVNS. The CDR3 sequence is 17 residues long. Trimming left V 1 base short and J 0 bases short, with 14 bases between. The CDR3 nucleotides are TGTGCCAGCAGTGAATGGGGGGGGACAGTCAGCACAGATACGCAGTATTTT. It yields the protein CASSEWGGTVSTDTQYF. The full variable domain, with the rest looked up from reference TRBV25-1 and TRBJ2-3, is EADIYQTPRYLVIGTGKKITLECSQTMGHDKMYWYQQDPGMELHLIHYSYGVNSTEKGDLSSESTVSRIRTEHFPLTLESARPSHTSQYLCASSEWGGTVSTDTQYFGPGTRLTVL.

The chain uses TRBV5-4 and TRBJ2-3, with D maybe TRBD2 (6 bases). Per germline, CDR1 SGHNT and CDR2 YYREEE (reference sequence). The CDR3 runs 15 residues. Trimming cost V 6 bases and J 1 base, with 15 bases left between them. The CDR3 reads CASTGGRGGTDTQYF. The CDR3 DNA is TGTGCCAGCACTGGGGGGAGAGGGGGCACAGATACGCAGTATTTT.

The genes are TRBV5-8 and TRBJ1-2; D gene ambiguous. V was trimmed by 1 base and J by 7 bases, leaving 14 bases between them. The germline V gene encodes CDR1 SGHTS and CDR2 YDEGEE. CDR3 length: 14 residues. CDR3 sequence (DNA): TGTGCCAGCAGCTTGTCGCCCTCGCCGGGTGGCTACACCTTC. Translation gives CASSLSPSPGGYTF.

The chain carries TRBV15 and TRBJ1-3; D unclear. Germline V gives CDR1 LNHNV, CDR2 YYDKDF (reference sequence). Trimming pared 1 base from V and 0 bases from J, leaving 10 bases between. The CDR3 runs to 16 residues. In DNA form, the CDR3 reads TGTGCCACCAGCAGAGCCCGCGCCTTCTCTGGAAACACCATATATTTT. Translated, it gives CATSRARAFSGNTIYF.

This chain links TRBV30 with TRBJ2-7; 7 nucleotides line up with TRBD1. This CDR3 comprises 15 residues. Germline trimming cut 2 bases from V and 5 bases from J; bases unmatched to any gene: 12. The germline V gene encodes CDR1 GTSNPN and CDR2 SVGIG (reference sequence). For the CDR3, the DNA is TGTGCCTGGAGTTTTGGCGACAGGGAAGTCGACGAGCAGTACTTC. This codes for CAWSFGDREVDEQYF.

V usage is TRBV28 and J usage is TRBJ1-6; tentative D call: TRBD1 (5 bases). Germline V gives CDR1 MDHEN, CDR2 SYDVKM. V shed 7 bases and J shed 5 bases, with 9 bases lying between them. The CDR3 length is 13 residues. CDR3 amino acids: CASTGFHNSPLHF. The CDR3 DNA follows: TGTGCCAGCACAGGGTTCCATAATTCACCCCTCCACTTT.

The chain joins TRBV27 to TRBJ2-3; D is uncertain. The CDR3 is 16 amino acids. Germline CDR1 and CDR2: MNHEY and SMNVEV (reference sequence). The V gene lost 4 bases and the J gene lost 0 bases, with 14 bases spanning the gap. This CDR3 reads CASSSWARNSTDTQYF. The CDR3 nucleotides are TGTGCCAGCAGTTCTTGGGCTAGGAATAGCACAGATACGCAGTATTTT.

The chain combines TRBV2 with TRBJ2-7, with 7 bases lining up with TRBD2. In germline, CDR1 is SNHLY, CDR2 FYNNEI. CDR3 length: 13 residues. V shed 7 bases, J shed 5 bases, and the junction held 8 bases outside the gene matches. CDR3 DNA sequence: TGTGCCAGCACGGGCGGGAGCGGCGACGAGCAGTACTTC. It specifies CASTGGSGDEQYF. Filled out from reference TRBV2 and TRBJ2-7, the complete variable domain reads EPEVTQTPSHQVTQMGQEVILRCVPISNHLYFYWYRQILGQKVEFLVSFYNNEISEKSEIFDDQFSVERPDGSNFTLKIRSTKLEDSAMYFCASTGGSGDEQYFGPGTRLTVT.

The V and J genes are TRBV4-2 and TRBJ2-7; 11 positions agree with TRBD2. Germline V gene sequence: CDR1 LGHNA, CDR2 YNFKEQ. CDR3 length: 19 amino acids. V lost 0 bases and J lost 2; bases outside the gene matches: 12. This chain's CDR3 is CASSQDASGRFPGTYEQYF. CDR3 in DNA: TGTGCCAGCAGCCAAGACGCTAGCGGGAGGTTTCCGGGGACCTACGAGCAGTACTTC.

The V gene is TRBV6-1, the J gene TRBJ2-3; D gene ambiguous. The CDR3 covers 11 residues. The germline CDR1 and CDR2 sequences are MNHNS and SASEGT. The CDR3 region is CATSFTDTQYF. The CDR3 DNA is TGTGCTACGTCATTCACAGATACGCAGTATTTT.

This chain connects TRBV5-6 to TRBJ2-1, with 10 bases lining up with TRBD2. This CDR3 contains 15 residues. Germline values: CDR1 SGHDT, CDR2 YYEEEE. V dropped 4 bases and J dropped 6; count of bases not matched to a gene: 7. CDR3 sequence: CASSLLASGGNEQFF. The CDR3, as DNA: TGTGCCAGCAGCCTGTTGGCTAGCGGGGGCAATGAGCAGTTCTTC.

This clone was found a few times. The chain is built from TRBV7-9 and TRBJ2-7; possible D gene TRBD2, 6 bases. Germline-derived CDR1 and CDR2 are SEHNR and FQNEAQ (reference sequence). V was shortened by 6 bases and J by 6 bases, with 12 bases between the two germline ends. The CDR3 has 12 residues. CDR3 in amino acids: CASSKEGGEQYF. For the CDR3, the DNA is TGTGCCAGCAGTAAGGAGGGAGGCGAGCAGTACTTC.

In its sample, this clone was seen once. The gene calls are TRBV19 and TRBJ2-2; D possibly corresponds to TRBD2 (6 bases). The germline V gene encodes CDR1 LNHDA and CDR2 SQIVND (reference sequence). The CDR3 runs 14 residues. V dropped 7 bases and J dropped 4 bases, with 13 bases sitting between them. The DNA for the CDR3 is TGTGCCAGTATGACTAGTTTTGGCACCGGGGAGCTGTTTTTT. It is translated as CASMTSFGTGELFF.

CDR3 region: CASKPGLGFGETQYF. In DNA form, the CDR3 reads TGTGCCAGCAAACCGGGACTAGGTTTTGGGGAGACCCAGTACTTC. J is TRBJ2-5 and V is TRBV27; the match to TRBD2 covers 8 bases. The CDR3 totals 15 residues. Germline assignment: CDR1 MNHEY and CDR2 SMNVEV (reference sequence). V trimming: 7 bases; J trimming: 5 bases; junction bases outside the gene matches: 12.

The chain employs TRBV7-6 and TRBJ2-1, with TRBD2 matching over 7 bases. CDR3 length equals 17 residues. Germline CDR1 is SGHVS and CDR2 is FNYEAQ. The V segment lost 1 base and the J segment 7 bases; nucleotides outside the gene matches: 13. The CDR3 loop is CASSLDPSGPFSNEQFF. The CDR3 bases are TGTGCCAGCAGCTTAGATCCTAGCGGACCCTTTTCTAATGAGCAGTTCTTC.